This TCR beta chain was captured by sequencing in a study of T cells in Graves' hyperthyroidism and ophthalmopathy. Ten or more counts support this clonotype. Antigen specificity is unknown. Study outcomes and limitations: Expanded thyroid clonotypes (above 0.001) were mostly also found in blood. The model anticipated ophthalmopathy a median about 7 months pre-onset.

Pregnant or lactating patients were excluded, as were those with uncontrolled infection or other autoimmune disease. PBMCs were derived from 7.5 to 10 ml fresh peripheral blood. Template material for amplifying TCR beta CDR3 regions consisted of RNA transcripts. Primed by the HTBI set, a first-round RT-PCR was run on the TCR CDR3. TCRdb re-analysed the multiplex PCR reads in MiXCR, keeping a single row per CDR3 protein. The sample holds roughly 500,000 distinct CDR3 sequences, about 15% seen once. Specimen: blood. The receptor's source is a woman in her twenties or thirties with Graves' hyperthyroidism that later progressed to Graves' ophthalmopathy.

The DNA of the CDR3 is TGTGCCAGCAGCTTAGTCCTAGCGGGAGGACAAGGAGGAAATGAGCAGTTCTTC. Translated: CASSLVLAGGQGGNEQFF. The V and J genes are TRBV7-2 and TRBJ2-1; TRBD2 matches at 11 bases. The CDR3 consists of 18 residues. Trimming took 1 base from V and 7 from J; bases not matched to a gene: 12. Germline V lookup: CDR1 SGHTA, CDR2 FQGNSA.